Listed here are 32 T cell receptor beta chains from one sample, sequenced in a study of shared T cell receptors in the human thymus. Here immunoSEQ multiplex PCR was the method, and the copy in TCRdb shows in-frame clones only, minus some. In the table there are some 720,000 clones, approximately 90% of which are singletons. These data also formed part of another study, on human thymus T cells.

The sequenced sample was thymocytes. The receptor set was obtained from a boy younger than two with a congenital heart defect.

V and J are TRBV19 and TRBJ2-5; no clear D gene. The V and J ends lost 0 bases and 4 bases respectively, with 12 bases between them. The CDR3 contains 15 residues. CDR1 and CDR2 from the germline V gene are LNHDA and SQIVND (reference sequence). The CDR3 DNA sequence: TGTGCCAGTAGTATAGATTGGGCTTTAGGAGAGACCCAGTACTTC. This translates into CASSIDWALGETQYF.

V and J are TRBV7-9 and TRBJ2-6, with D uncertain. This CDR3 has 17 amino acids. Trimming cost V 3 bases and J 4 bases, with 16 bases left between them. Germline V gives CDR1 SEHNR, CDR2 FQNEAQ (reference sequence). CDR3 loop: CASSFCGAARGANVLTF. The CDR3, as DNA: TGTGCCAGCAGCTTTTGCGGAGCCGCGAGGGGGGCCAACGTCCTGACTTTC.

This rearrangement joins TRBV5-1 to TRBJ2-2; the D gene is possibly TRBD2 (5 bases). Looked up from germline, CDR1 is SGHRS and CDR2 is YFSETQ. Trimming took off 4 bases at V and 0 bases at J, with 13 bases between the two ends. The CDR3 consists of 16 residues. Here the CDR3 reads CASSLRTDPNTGELFF. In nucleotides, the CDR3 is TGCGCCAGCAGCCTTCGGACTGACCCGAACACCGGGGAGCTGTTTTTT.

The DNA of the CDR3 is TGTGCCAGCAGCCACAGAGACTCCCCCTCCTACGAGCAGTACTTC. Its protein is CASSHRDSPSYEQYF. This chain connects TRBV14 to TRBJ2-7, with no clear D. Per germline, CDR1 SGHDN and CDR2 FVKESK. With 3 bases removed from V and 0 bases from J, the gap between germline ends came to 12 bases. The CDR3 spans 15 residues.

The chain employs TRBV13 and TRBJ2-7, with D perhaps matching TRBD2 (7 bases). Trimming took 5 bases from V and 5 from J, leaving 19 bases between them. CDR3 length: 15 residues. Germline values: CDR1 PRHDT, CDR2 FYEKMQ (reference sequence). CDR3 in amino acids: CASSELQGGPDEQYF. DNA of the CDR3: TGTGCCAGCAGCGAGCTACAGGGAGGGCCCGACGAGCAGTACTTC.

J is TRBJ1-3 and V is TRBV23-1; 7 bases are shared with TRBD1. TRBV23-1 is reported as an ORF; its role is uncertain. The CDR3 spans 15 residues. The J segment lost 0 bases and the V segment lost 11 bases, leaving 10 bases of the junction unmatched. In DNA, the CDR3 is TGCGCCGGCAAACAGGGGCGACTCTCTGGAAACACCATATATTTT. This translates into CAGKQGRLSGNTIYF.

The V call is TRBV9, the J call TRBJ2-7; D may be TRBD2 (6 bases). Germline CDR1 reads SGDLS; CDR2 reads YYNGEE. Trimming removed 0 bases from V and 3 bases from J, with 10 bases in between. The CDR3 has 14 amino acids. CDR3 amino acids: CASSVVGRGYEQYF. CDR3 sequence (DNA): TGTGCCAGCAGCGTAGTCGGGCGGGGCTACGAGCAGTACTTC.

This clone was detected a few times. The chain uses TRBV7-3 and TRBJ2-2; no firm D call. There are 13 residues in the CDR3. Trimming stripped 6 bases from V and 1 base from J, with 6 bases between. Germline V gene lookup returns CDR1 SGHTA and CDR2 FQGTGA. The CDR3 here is CASRRWNTGELFF. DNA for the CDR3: TGTGCCAGCAGGAGGTGGAACACCGGGGAGCTGTTTTTT.

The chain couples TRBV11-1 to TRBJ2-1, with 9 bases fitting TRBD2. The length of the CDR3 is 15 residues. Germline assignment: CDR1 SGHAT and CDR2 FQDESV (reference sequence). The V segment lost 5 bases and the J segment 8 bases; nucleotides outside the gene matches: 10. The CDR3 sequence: CASSTSGSTGYEQFF. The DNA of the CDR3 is TGTGCCAGCAGCACTAGCGGGTCCACGGGCTATGAGCAGTTCTTC.

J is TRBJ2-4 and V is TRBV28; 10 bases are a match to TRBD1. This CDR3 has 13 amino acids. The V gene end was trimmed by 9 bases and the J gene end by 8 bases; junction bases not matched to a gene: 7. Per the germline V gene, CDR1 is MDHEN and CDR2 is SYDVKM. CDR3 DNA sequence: TGTGCCAGTCATGACAGGGGGCTAGACATTCAGTACTTC. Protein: CASHDRGLDIQYF. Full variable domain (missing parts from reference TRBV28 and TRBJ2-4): DVKVTQSSRYLVKRTGEKVFLECVQDMDHENMFWYRQDPGLGLRLIYFSYDVKMKEKGDIPEGYSVSREKKERFSLILESASTNQTSMYLCASHDRGLDIQYFGAGTRLSVL.

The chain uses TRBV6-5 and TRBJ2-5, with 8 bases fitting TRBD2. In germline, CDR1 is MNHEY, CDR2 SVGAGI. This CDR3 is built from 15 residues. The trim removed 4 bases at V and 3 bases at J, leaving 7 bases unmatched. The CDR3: CASSCSRAGEETQYF. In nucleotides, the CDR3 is TGTGCCAGCAGTTGCTCGAGAGCGGGAGAAGAGACCCAGTACTTC.

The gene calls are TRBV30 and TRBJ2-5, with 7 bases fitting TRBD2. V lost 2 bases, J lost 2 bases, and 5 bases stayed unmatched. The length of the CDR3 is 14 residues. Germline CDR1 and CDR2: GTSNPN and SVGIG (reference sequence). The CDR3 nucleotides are TGTGCCTGGAGTCTTAGACTAGCTCAAGAGACCCAGTACTTC. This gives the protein CAWSLRLAQETQYF.

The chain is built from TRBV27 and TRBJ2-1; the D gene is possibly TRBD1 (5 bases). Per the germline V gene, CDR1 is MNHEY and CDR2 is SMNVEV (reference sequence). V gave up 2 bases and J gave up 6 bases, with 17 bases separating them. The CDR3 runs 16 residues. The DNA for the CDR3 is TGTGCCAGCAGTTTAAGGTCGGGCCTAAGGGGCAATGAGCAGTTCTTC. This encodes CASSLRSGLRGNEQFF.

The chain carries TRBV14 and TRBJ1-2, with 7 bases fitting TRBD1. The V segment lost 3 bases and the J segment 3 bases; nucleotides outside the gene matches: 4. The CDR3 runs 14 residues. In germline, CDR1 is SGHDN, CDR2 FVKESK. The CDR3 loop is CASSQNRGHYGYTF. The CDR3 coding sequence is TGTGCCAGCAGCCAGAACAGGGGTCACTATGGCTACACCTTC.

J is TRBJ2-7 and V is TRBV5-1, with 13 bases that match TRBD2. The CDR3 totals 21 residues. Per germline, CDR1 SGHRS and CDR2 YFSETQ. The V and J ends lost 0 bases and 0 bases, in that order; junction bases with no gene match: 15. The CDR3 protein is CASSLDRPKRLAGGVSYEQYF. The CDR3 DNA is TGCGCCAGCAGCTTGGACCGACCTAAGAGACTAGCGGGAGGAGTCTCCTACGAGCAGTACTTC.

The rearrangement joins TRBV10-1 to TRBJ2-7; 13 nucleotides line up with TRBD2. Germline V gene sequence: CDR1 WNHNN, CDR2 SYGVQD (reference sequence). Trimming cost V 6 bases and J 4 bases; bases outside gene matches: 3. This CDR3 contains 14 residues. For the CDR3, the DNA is TGCGCCAGCAGAGGACTAGCGGGAGTATACGAGCAGTACTTC. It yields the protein CASRGLAGVYEQYF.

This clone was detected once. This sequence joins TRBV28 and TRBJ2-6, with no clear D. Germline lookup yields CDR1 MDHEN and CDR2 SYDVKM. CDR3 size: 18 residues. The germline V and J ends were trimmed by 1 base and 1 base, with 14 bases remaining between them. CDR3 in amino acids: CASSLSPRNASGANVLTF. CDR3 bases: TGTGCCAGCAGTTTATCCCCCAGGAACGCTTCTGGGGCCAACGTCCTGACTTTC.

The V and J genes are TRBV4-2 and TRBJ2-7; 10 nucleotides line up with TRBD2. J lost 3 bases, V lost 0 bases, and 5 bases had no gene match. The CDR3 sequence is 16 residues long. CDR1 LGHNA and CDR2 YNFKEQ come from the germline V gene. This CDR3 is CASSQEKREGNYEQYF. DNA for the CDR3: TGTGCCAGCAGCCAAGAAAAGCGGGAGGGGAACTACGAGCAGTACTTC.

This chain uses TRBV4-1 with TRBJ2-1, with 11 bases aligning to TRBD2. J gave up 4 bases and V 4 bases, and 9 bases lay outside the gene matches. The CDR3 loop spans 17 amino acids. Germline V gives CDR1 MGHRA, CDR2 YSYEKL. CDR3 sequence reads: CASSPQTASGRYNEQFF. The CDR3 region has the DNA TGCGCCAGCAGCCCTCAGACGGCTAGCGGGAGGTACAATGAGCAGTTCTTC.

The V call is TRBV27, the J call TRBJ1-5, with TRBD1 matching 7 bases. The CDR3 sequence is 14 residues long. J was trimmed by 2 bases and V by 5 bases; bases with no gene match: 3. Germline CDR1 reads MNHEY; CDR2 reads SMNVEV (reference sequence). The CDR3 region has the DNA TGTGCCAGCAGTCCCGGGACAGGCAATCAGCCCCAGCATTTT. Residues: CASSPGTGNQPQHF.

DNA for the CDR3: TGTGCCACCAGCAGAGTCCCTAGAAACTTGGCCAATGAGCAGTTCTTC. Protein: CATSRVPRNLANEQFF. The chain couples TRBV15 to TRBJ2-1; D is ambiguous. Germline CDR1 LNHNV, CDR2 YYDKDF (reference sequence). This CDR3 has 16 amino acids. With 1 base removed from V and 6 bases from J, the gap between germline ends came to 16 bases.

The CDR3 DNA is TGTGCCAGCAGTTTGGGACAGGGGGGGTACGAGCAGTACTTC. This sequence encodes CASSLGQGGYEQYF. This chain connects TRBV28 to TRBJ2-7, with 11 positions matching TRBD1. CDR3 length: 14 residues. Trimming took 3 bases from V and 4 from J; bases not matched to a gene: 2. CDR1 and CDR2 (germline): MDHEN, SYDVKM.

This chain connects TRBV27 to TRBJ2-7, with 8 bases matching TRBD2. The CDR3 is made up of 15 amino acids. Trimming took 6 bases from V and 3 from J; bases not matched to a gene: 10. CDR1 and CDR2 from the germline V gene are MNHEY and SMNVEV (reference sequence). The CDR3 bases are TGTGCCAGCAGACCTCAAGCGGGAGTCAGCTACGAGCAGTACTTC. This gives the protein CASRPQAGVSYEQYF.

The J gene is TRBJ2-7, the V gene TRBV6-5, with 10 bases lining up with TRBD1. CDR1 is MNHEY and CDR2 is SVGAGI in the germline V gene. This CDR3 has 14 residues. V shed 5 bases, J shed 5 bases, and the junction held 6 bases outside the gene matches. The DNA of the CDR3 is TGTGCCAGCAGTAGCCGGGACAGGGGCCACGAGCAGTACTTC. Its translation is CASSSRDRGHEQYF.

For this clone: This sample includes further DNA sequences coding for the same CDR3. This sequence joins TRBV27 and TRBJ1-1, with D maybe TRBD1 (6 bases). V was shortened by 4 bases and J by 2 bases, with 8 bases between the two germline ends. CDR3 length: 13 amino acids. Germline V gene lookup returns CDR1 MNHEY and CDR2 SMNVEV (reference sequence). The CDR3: CASSSQGNTEAFF. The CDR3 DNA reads TGTGCCAGCAGTTCACAGGGAAACACTGAAGCTTTCTTT.

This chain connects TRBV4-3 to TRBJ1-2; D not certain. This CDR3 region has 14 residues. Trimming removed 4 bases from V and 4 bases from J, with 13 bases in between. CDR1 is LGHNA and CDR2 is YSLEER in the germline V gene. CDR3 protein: CASSPRMAVYGYTF. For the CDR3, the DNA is TGCGCCAGCAGCCCTCGCATGGCTGTCTATGGCTACACCTTC.

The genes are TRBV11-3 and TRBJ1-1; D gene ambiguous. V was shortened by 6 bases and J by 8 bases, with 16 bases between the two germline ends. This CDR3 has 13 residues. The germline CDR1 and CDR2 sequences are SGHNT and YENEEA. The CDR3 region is CASSLDGMSEAFF. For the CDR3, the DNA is TGTGCCAGCAGTCTAGACGGCATGTCGGAAGCTTTCTTT.

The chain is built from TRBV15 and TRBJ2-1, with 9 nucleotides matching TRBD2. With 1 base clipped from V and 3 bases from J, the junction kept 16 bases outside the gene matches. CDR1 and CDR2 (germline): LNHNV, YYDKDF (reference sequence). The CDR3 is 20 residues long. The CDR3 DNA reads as TGTGCCACCAGCAGAGTGGAGCGGGAGGCCCCAAGATCAGACTACAATGAGCAGTTCTTC. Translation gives CATSRVEREAPRSDYNEQFF.

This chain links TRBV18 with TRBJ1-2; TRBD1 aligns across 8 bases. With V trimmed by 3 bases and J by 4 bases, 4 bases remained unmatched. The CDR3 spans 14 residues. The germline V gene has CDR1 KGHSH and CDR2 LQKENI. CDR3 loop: CASSPDRGGYGYTF. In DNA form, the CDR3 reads TGTGCCAGCTCACCTGACAGGGGAGGCTATGGCTACACCTTC.

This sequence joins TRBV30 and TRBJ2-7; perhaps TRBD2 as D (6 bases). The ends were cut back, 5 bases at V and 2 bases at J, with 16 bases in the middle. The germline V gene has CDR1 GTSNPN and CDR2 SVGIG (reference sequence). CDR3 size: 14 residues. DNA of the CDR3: TGTGCCTGGGGAGGGGAGGTCGGCACCTACGAGCAGTACTTC. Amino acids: CAWGGEVGTYEQYF.

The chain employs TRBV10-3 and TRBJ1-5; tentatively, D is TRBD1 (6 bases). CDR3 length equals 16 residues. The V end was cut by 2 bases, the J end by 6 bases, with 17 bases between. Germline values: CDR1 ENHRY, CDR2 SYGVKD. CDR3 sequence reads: CAISEGGIPPGQPQHF. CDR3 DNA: TGTGCCATCAGTGAGGGGGGCATACCCCCGGGTCAGCCCCAGCATTTT.

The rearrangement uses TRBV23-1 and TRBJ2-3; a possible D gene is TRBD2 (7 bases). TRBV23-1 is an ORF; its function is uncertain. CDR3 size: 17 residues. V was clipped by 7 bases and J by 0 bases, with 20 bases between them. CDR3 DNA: TGCGCCAGCACCCACCCCCCGGGGGGCTTTAGCACAGATACGCAGTATTTT. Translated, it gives CASTHPPGGFSTDTQYF.